This T cell receptor (beta chain) was recorded in a study of blood T cell repertoires in COVID-19. Study overall: Samples came from the United States, Italy and Spain, spanning acute and convalescent COVID-19. Sources were T cells, B-cell-depleted T cells, or PBMCs; the material itself was cDNA or gDNA.

CDR1 and CDR2 (germline): SNHLY, FYNNEI. The CDR3 has 14 amino acids. Trimming at V came to 4 bases and at J to 6 bases, leaving 6 bases not matched to a gene. Original processing notes: Using reference gene primer amplification, nucleated cell counts were estimated. This table comes from immunoSEQ multiplex PCR, and its TCRdb copy is limited to in-frame clones, with some not included. V, J and clone size derive from that table, while D and trimming were established from the DNA sequence. In the table there are under 300,000 clones, roughly nine tenths of which are singletons. The sample was peripheral blood. The rearrangement uses TRBV2 and TRBJ1-5, with 7 bases matching TRBD1. The sequence came from a woman aged 40-49 years who had recovered from COVID-19. The CDR3 spells CASSVDREAQPQHF. CDR3 nucleotide sequence: TGTGCCAGCAGTGTTGACAGGGAGGCTCAGCCCCAGCATTTT.